These 6 T cell receptor beta chains originate from one sample sequenced in a study of T cell responses to AZD1222 COVID-19 vaccine. Some clones are missing from TCRdb's copy, which holds only in-frame ones; the method was immunoSEQ multiplex PCR. The sample has about 120,000 clones, roughly 88% seen once. Specimen: peripheral blood, collected on day 0 of AZD1222 vaccination. Source of these receptors: an adult in good health.

The rearrangement links TRBV11-1 to TRBJ2-5, with 8 bases matching TRBD2. The V segment lost 4 bases and the J segment 2 bases; nucleotides outside the gene matches: 6. This CDR3 contains 15 residues. The germline V gene encodes CDR1 SGHAT and CDR2 FQDESV (reference sequence). The CDR3 spells CASSSLTSEQETQYF. CDR3 DNA sequence: TGTGCCAGCAGCTCCCTGACTAGCGAACAAGAGACCCAGTACTTC.

The genes are TRBV6-5 and TRBJ1-3; no definite D call. CDR3 length: 16 residues. V lost 2 bases and J lost 2, with 13 bases in between. Germline V CDR1 and CDR2: MNHEY, SVGAGI. The CDR3 sequence: CASSYMNYAAGNTIYF. The CDR3, as DNA: TGTGCCAGCAGTTACATGAACTATGCGGCTGGAAACACCATATATTTT.

The chain is built from TRBV5-8 and TRBJ2-1; TRBD2 aligns across 14 bases. Germline CDR1 is SGHTS and CDR2 is YDEGEE. This CDR3 spans 16 amino acids. The V gene end was trimmed by 4 bases and the J gene end by 15 bases; junction bases not matched to a gene: 15. CDR3 nucleotide sequence: TGTGCCAGCAGCCCGAACCGAGGACTAGCGGGGGGCGGGTCGTTCTTC. Its translation: CASSPNRGLAGGGSFF.

V usage is TRBV5-8 and J usage is TRBJ1-5; no clear D gene. The germline V and J ends were trimmed by 0 bases and 1 base, with 5 bases remaining between them. Germline V CDR1 and CDR2: SGHTS, YDEGEE. The CDR3 extends over 14 amino acids. The DNA for the CDR3 is TGTGCCAGCAGCTTGGTCCCGAGCAATCAGCCCCAGCATTTT. Translated: CASSLVPSNQPQHF.

The genes are TRBV10-3 and TRBJ1-2; possible D gene TRBD1, 5 bases. The V and J ends lost 2 bases and 3 bases respectively, with 13 bases between them. The V gene's germline CDR1 is ENHRY and CDR2 SYGVKD. The CDR3 consists of 15 residues. The CDR3 here is CAISENVGQDYGYTF. CDR3 nucleotide sequence: TGTGCCATCAGTGAGAATGTGGGGCAAGACTATGGCTACACCTTC.

The CDR3 is CASSQGGARGNTIYF. CDR3 in DNA: TGTGCCAGCAGCCAGGGAGGGGCACGGGGAAACACCATATATTTT. V gene TRBV28 combines with J gene TRBJ1-3, with D possibly matching TRBD1 (5 bases). With 6 bases removed from V and 4 bases from J, the gap between germline ends came to 16 bases. This CDR3 spans 15 amino acids. Germline V lookup: CDR1 MDHEN, CDR2 SYDVKM.